These 4 T cell receptor beta chains were sequenced from one sample in a study of shared clonotypes between healthy human individuals. Sequencing was performed with immunoSEQ multiplex PCR; in TCRdb, only in-frame clones are kept and a portion is missing. The sample records 2.5 million or so clones, roughly nine tenths being singletons. The specimen sequenced was naive CD4+ T cells sorted from blood. Subset reported: CD45RA+ positively selected. The receptors were gathered from a man aged 18 to 35 in good health.

The chain links TRBV5-6 to TRBJ2-7, with 9 bases identical to TRBD1. V shed 0 bases, J shed 1 base, and the junction held 8 bases outside the gene matches. The germline V gene has CDR1 SGHDT and CDR2 YYEEEE. The CDR3 totals 17 residues. CDR3 sequence: CASSLAVDRGLSYEQYF. The DNA of the CDR3 is TGTGCCAGCAGCTTGGCCGTGGACAGGGGCCTTTCCTACGAGCAGTACTTC.

This clone has a handful of counts. The gene calls are TRBV11-2 and TRBJ1-5, with TRBD1 as a possible D gene (5 bases). Germline V gene lookup returns CDR1 SGHAT and CDR2 FQNNGV. Trimming stripped 0 bases from V and 9 bases from J, with 6 bases between. CDR3 length: 12 residues. The CDR3, as DNA: TGTGCCAGCAGCTTAGACGGGGCGCCCCAGCATTTT. Translating it yields CASSLDGAPQHF.

This chain connects TRBV6-5 to TRBJ2-3; 13 bases are shared with TRBD2. Germline V gene lookup returns CDR1 MNHEY and CDR2 SVGAGI. The V segment lost 5 bases and the J segment 7 bases; nucleotides outside the gene matches: 6. CDR3 length equals 15 residues. This CDR3 is CASSQLAGGFNTQYF. As DNA, the CDR3 is TGTGCCAGCAGTCAACTAGCGGGGGGGTTTAATACGCAGTATTTT.

Here the CDR3 reads CASKDLESPLHF. The CDR3 nucleotides are TGTGCCAGTAAGGATCTGGAGTCACCCCTCCACTTT. V gene TRBV19 combines with J gene TRBJ1-6; D not resolved. The germline V gene has CDR1 LNHDA and CDR2 SQIVND (reference sequence). This CDR3 is built from 12 residues. Trimming pared 7 bases from V and 10 bases from J, leaving 11 bases between.